This T cell receptor beta chain stems from a study of cytomegalovirus exposure and HLA in healthy donors. Vbeta (60) and Jbeta (13) primers were used in the PCR. Measured with immunoSEQ multiplex PCR; TCRdb has only the in-frame clones, and not every one. The repertoire has roughly 220,000 clones, under 85% of them found once; the top ten carry 1.7%. Whole-study results and caveats: In a later analysis, HLA-associated beta chains showed higher expansion and lower generation probabilities than comparable chains. There were a few CMV-associated chains whose specificity for CMV antigens was confirmed in vitro. Later analysis identified several of the most significant clusters that appeared linked to common viral pathogens.

The V end was cut by 7 bases, the J end by 2 bases, with 15 bases between. CDR3 size: 14 residues. Per the germline V gene, CDR1 is SGHDT and CDR2 is YYEEEE. Samples came from healthy bone marrow donors. There are a few counts of this clone. Antigen specificity is unknown. The material sequenced was PBMCs. The rearrangement joins TRBV5-6 to TRBJ1-2; no clear D gene. The clonotype originates from a man aged 45-60 years in good health and CMV-seronegative. CDR3: CASARAGNNYGYTF. For the CDR3, the DNA is TGTGCCAGCGCCCGGGCGGGGAACAACTATGGCTACACCTTC.